These 7 T cell receptor beta chains came from one sample sequenced in a study of cytotoxic CD8 clonotypes in ibrutinib-treated CLL. Some clones are missing from TCRdb's copy, which holds only in-frame ones; the method was immunoSEQ multiplex PCR. The table has about 140,000 clones, around 80% seen once. Sequences were derived from PBMCs, sampled after 36 months of ibrutinib treatment. The source is a human donor with chronic lymphocytic leukemia.

The chain uses TRBV10-3 and TRBJ1-5; TRBD1 matches 8 bases. Unmatched junction bases numbered 2, after V lost 5 bases and J lost 2 bases. The CDR3 contains 14 residues. Germline lookup yields CDR1 ENHRY and CDR2 SYGVKD. The CDR3: CAISPDRGNQPQHF. CDR3 coding DNA: TGTGCCATCAGTCCGGACAGGGGCAATCAGCCCCAGCATTTT.

The chain carries TRBV6-5 and TRBJ1-2; D call uncertain. V was pared by 2 bases and J by 8 bases, with 12 bases between. Per germline, CDR1 MNHEY and CDR2 SVGAGI. The CDR3 covers 13 residues. CDR3 in DNA: TGTGCCAGCAGTTACAGGGAAGAGTTGGGCTACACCTTC. It encodes CASSYREELGYTF.

The rearrangement uses TRBV7-9 and TRBJ2-4; D unresolved. Trimming cost V 3 bases and J 2 bases, with 11 bases left between them. Germline-derived CDR1 and CDR2 are SEHNR and FQNEAQ (reference sequence). The CDR3 consists of 15 residues. CDR3 sequence: CASSLNIVSKNIQYF. CDR3 sequence (DNA): TGTGCCAGCAGCTTGAACATCGTATCCAAAAACATTCAGTACTTC.

This clone was seen more than once but under ten times. The same CDR3 arises from other DNA sequences in this sample as well. This rearrangement joins TRBV5-1 to TRBJ1-1; perhaps TRBD1 as D (6 bases). Germline V lookup: CDR1 SGHRS, CDR2 YFSETQ. The CDR3 spans 14 residues. The V end was cut by 0 bases, the J end by 1 base, with 7 bases between. The CDR3 DNA follows: TGCGCCAGCAGCTTGGGGACAGAGAACACTGAAGCTTTCTTT. It specifies CASSLGTENTEAFF.

In DNA form, the CDR3 reads TGTGCCAGCAGCGGGGGCGGAGTGCCTGGAAACACCATATATTTT. This translates into CASSGGGVPGNTIYF. The gene calls are TRBV11-1 and TRBJ1-3, with a tentative D call TRBD1 (6 bases). CDR1 is SGHAT and CDR2 is FQDESV in the germline V gene (reference sequence). Trimming pared 5 bases from V and 2 bases from J, leaving 13 bases between. CDR3 length equals 15 residues.

The chain couples TRBV7-9 to TRBJ1-3; no reliable D call. Trimming took 3 bases from V and 1 from J, leaving 10 bases between them. CDR1 is SEHNR and CDR2 is FQNEAQ in the germline V gene (reference sequence). The CDR3 is made up of 15 amino acids. The CDR3 sequence: CASSFALGSGNTIYF. CDR3 coding DNA: TGTGCCAGCAGCTTCGCGCTGGGATCTGGAAACACCATATATTTT. The full variable domain, rest sourced from reference TRBV7-9 and TRBJ1-3, is DTGVSQNPRHKITKRGQNVTFRCDPISEHNRLYWYRQTLGQGPEFLTYFQNEAQLEKSRLLSDRFSAERPKGSFSTLEIQRTEQGDSAMYLCASSFALGSGNTIYFGEGSWLTVV.

The rearrangement uses TRBV7-9 and TRBJ2-5; no firm D call. This CDR3 contains 10 residues. Trimming removed 5 bases at V and 2 bases at J, with 0 bases between. The germline V gene encodes CDR1 SEHNR and CDR2 FQNEAQ (reference sequence). The CDR3 DNA follows: TGTGCCAGCAGCCAAGAGACCCAGTACTTC. It translates to CASSQETQYF.